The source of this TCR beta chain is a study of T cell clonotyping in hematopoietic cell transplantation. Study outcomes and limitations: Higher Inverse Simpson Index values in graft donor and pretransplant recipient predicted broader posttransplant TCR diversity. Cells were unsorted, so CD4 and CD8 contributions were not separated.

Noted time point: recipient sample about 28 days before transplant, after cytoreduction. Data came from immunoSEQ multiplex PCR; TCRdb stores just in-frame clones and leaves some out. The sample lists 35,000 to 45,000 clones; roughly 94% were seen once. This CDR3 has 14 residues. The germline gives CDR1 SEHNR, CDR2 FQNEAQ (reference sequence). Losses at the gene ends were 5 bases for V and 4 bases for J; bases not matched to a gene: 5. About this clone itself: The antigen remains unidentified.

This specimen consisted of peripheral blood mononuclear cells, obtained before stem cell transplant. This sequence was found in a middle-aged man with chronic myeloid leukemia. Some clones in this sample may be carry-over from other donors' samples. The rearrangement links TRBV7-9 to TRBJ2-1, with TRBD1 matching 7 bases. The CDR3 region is CASSTGQMYNEQFF. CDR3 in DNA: TGTGCCAGCAGCACGGGACAGATGTACAATGAGCAGTTCTTC.